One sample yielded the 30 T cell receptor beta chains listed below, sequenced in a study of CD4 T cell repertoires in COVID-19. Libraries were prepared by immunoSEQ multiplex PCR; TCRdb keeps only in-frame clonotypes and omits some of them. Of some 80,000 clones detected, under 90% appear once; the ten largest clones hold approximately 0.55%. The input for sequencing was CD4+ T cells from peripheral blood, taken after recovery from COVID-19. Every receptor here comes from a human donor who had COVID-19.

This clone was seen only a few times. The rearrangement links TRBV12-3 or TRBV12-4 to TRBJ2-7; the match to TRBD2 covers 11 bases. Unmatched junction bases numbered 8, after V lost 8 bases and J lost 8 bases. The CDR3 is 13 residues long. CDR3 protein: CASGRLAGGKQYF. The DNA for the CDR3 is TGTGCCAGCGGCAGGCTAGCGGGGGGCAAGCAGTACTTC.

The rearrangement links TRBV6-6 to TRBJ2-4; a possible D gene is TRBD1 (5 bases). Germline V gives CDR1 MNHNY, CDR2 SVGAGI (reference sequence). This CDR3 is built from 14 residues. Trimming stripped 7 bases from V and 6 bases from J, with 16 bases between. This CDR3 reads CASMARRQRNIQYF. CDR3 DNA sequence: TGTGCCAGCATGGCGCGTAGACAGAGAAACATTCAGTACTTC.

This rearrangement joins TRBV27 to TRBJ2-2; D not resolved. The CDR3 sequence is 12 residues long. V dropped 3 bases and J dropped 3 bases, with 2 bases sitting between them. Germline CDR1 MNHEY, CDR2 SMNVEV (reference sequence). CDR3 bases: TGTGCCAGCAGTTTCTACACCGGGGAGCTGTTTTTT. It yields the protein CASSFYTGELFF.

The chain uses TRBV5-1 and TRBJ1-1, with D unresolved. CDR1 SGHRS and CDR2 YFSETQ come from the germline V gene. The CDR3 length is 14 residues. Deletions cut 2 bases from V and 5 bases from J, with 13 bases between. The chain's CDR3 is CASSFSVIGTEAFF. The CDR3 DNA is TGCGCCAGCAGCTTTAGTGTAATTGGGACTGAAGCTTTCTTT.

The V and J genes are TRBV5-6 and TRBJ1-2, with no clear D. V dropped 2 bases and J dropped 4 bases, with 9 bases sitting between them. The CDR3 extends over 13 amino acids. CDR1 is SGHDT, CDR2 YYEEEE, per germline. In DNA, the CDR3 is TGTGCCAGCAGCTTAGGTCCCTCCTATGGCTACACCTTC. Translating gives CASSLGPSYGYTF.

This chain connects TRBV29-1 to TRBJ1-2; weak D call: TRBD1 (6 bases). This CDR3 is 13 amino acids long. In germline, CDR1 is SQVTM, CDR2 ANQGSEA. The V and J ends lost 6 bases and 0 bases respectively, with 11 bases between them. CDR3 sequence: CSVRQVPNYGYTF. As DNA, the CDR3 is TGCAGCGTGCGACAGGTCCCTAACTATGGCTACACCTTC.

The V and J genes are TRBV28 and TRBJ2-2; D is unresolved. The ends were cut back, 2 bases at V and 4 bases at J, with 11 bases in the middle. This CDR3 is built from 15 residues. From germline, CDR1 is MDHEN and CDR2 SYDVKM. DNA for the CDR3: TGTGCCAGCAGTTTAGGGTCTTTGGGCACCGGGGAGCTGTTTTTT. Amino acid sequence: CASSLGSLGTGELFF.

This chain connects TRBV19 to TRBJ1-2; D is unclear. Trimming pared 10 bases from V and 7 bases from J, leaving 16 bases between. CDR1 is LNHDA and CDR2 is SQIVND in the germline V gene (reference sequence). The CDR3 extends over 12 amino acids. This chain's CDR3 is CATGPPRAGYTF. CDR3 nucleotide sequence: TGTGCCACAGGTCCCCCTCGGGCTGGCTACACCTTC.

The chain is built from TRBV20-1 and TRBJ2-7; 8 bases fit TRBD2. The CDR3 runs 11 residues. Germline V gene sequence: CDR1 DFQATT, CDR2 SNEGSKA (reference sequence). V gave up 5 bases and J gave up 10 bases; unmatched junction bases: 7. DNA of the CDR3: TGCAGTGCTTCCGGGACTAGTGATCAGTACTTC. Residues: CSASGTSDQYF.

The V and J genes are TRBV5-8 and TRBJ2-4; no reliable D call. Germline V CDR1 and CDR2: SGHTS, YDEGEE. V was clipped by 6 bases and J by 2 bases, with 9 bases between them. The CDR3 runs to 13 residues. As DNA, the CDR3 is TGTGCCAGCACCCCGGGTACCAAAAACATTCAGTACTTC. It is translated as CASTPGTKNIQYF.

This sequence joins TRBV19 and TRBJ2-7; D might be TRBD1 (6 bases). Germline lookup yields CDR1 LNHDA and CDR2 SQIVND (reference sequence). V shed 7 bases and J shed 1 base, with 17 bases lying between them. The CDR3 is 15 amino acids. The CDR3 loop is CASTDGPRGSYEQYF. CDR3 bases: TGTGCCAGTACCGACGGGCCAAGGGGGTCCTACGAGCAGTACTTC.

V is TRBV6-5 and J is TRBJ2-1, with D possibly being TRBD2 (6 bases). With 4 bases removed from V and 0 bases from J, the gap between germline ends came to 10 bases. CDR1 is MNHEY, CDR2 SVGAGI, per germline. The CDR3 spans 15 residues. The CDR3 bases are TGTGCCAGCAGTTCCGGCGGGATCTCCTACAATGAGCAGTTCTTC. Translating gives CASSSGGISYNEQFF.

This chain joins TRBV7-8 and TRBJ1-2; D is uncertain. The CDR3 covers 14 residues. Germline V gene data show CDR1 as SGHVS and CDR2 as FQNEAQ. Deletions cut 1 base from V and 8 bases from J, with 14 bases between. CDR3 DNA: TGTGCCAGCAGCTTAGAACATCGGGAATCGGGCTACACCTTC. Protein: CASSLEHRESGYTF. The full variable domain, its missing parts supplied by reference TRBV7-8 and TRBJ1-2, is GAGVSQSPRYKVAKRGQDVALRCDPISGHVSLFWYQQALGQGPEFLTYFQNEAQLDKSGLPSDRFFAERPEGSVSTLKIQRTQQEDSAVYLCASSLEHRESGYTFGSGTRLTVV.

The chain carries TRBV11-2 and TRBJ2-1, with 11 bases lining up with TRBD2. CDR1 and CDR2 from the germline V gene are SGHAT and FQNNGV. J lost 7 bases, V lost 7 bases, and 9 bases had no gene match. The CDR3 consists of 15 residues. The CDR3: CASTPVGTSGNEQFF. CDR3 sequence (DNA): TGTGCCAGCACCCCGGTTGGGACTAGCGGTAATGAGCAGTTCTTC.

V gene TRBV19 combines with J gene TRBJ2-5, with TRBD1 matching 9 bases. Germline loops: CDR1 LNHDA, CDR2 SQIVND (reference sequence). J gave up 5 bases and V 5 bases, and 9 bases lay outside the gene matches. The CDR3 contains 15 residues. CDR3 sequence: CASSETGGAWETQYF. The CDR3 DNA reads TGTGCCAGTAGTGAAACAGGGGGCGCCTGGGAGACCCAGTACTTC.

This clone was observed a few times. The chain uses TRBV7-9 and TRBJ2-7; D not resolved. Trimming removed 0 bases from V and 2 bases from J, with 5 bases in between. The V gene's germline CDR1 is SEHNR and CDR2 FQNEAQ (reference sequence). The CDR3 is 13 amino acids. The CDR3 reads CASSLARAYEQYF. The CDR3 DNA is TGTGCCAGCAGCTTAGCTCGCGCCTACGAGCAGTACTTC.

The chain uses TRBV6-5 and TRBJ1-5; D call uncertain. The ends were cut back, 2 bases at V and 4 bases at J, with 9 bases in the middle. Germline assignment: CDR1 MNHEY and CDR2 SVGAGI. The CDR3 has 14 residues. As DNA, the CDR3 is TGTGCCAGCAGTTACAGGCAGGTTAATCAGCCCCAGCATTTT. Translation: CASSYRQVNQPQHF.

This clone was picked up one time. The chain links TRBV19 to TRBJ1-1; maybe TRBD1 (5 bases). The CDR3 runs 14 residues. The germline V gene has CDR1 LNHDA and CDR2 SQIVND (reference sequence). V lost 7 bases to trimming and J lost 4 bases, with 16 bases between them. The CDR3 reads CASIDGGRSTEAFF. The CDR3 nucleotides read TGTGCCAGTATCGACGGGGGGAGGAGCACTGAAGCTTTCTTT.

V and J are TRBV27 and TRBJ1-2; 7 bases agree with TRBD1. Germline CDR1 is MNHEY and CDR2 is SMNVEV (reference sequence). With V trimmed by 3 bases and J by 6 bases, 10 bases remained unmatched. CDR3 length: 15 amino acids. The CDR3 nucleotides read TGTGCCAGCAGTTTCAATCGACAGGGAAGGCATGGCTACACCTTC. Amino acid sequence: CASSFNRQGRHGYTF.

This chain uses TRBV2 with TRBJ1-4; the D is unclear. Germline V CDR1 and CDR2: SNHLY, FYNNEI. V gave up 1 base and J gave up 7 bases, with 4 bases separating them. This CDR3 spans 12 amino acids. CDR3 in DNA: TGTGCCAGCAGTGAAGAGGGTGAAAAACTGTTTTTT. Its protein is CASSEEGEKLFF.

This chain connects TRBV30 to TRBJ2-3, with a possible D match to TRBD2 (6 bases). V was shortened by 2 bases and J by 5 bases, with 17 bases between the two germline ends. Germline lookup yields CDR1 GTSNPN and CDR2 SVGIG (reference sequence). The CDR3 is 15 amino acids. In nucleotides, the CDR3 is TGTGCCTGGAGTCCTCTAGCGACCCGGGAAGATACGCAGTATTTT. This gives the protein CAWSPLATREDTQYF.

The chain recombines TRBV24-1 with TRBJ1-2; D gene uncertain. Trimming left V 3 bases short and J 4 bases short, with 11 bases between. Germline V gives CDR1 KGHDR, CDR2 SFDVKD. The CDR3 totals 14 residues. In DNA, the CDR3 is TGTGCCACCAGTGATGCGGACCGGTTCTATGGCTACACCTTC. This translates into CATSDADRFYGYTF.

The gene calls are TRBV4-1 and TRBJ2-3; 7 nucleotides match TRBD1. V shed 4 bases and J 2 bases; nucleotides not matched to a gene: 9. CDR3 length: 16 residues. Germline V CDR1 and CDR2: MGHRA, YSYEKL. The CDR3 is CASSPGTVTVTDTQYF. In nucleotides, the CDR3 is TGCGCCAGCAGCCCCGGGACAGTGACTGTCACAGATACGCAGTATTTT.

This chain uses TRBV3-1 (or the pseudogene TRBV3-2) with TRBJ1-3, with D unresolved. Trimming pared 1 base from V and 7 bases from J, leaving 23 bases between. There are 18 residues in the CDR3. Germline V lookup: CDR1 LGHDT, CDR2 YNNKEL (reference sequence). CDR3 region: CASSQGGWLQTTGNTIYF. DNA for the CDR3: TGTGCCAGCAGCCAAGGAGGGTGGCTTCAGACGACCGGGAACACCATATATTTT.

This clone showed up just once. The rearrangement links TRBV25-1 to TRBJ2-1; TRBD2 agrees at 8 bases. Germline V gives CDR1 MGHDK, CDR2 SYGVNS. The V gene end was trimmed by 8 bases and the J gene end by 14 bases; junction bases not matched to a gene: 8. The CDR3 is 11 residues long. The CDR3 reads CASGGPGGEFF. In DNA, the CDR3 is TGTGCCAGCGGGGGTCCCGGGGGGGAGTTCTTC. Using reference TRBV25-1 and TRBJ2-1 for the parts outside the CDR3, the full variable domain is EADIYQTPRYLVIGTGKKITLECSQTMGHDKMYWYQQDPGMELHLIHYSYGVNSTEKGDLSSESTVSRIRTEHFPLTLESARPSHTSQYLCASGGPGGEFFGPGTRLTVL.

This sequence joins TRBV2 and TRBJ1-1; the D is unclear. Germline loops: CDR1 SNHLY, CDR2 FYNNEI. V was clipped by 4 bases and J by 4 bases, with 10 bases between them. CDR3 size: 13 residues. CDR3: CASSVDEGTEAFF. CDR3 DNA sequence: TGTGCCAGCAGTGTGGACGAAGGCACTGAAGCTTTCTTT.

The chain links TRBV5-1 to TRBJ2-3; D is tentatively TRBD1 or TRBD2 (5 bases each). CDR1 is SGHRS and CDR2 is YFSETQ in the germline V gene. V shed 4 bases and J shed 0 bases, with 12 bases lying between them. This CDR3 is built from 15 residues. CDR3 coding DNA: TGCGCCAGCAGCCTCCAGGGACCTAGCACAGATACGCAGTATTTT. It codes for CASSLQGPSTDTQYF. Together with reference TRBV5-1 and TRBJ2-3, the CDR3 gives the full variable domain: KAGVTQTPRYLIKTRGQQVTLSCSPISGHRSVSWYQQTPGQGLQFLFEYFSETQRNKGNFPGRFSGRQFSNSRSEMNVSTLELGDSALYLCASSLQGPSTDTQYFGPGTRLTVL.

DNA for the CDR3: TGTGCCAGCAGCTTAGCCGGGGGCTATGGCTACACCTTC. It is translated as CASSLAGGYGYTF. The chain links TRBV5-6 to TRBJ1-2, with TRBD1 as a possible D gene (5 bases). CDR1 is SGHDT and CDR2 is YYEEEE in the germline V gene. V lost 2 bases and J lost 4, with 9 bases in between. The CDR3 has 13 amino acids.

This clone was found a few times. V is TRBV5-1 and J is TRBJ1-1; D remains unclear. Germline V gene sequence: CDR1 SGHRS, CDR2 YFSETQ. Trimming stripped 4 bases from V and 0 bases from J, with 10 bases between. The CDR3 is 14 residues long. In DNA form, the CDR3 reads TGCGCCAGCAGCCATCCGGACTTGAACACTGAAGCTTTCTTT. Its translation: CASSHPDLNTEAFF.

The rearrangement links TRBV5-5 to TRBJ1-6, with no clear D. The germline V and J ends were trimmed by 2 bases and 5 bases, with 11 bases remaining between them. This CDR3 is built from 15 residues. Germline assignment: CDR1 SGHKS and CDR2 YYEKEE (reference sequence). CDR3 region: CASSFRGVDNSPLHF. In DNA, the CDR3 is TGTGCCAGCAGCTTCCGGGGTGTTGATAATTCACCCCTCCACTTT.